Below are 20 T cell receptor beta chains sequenced from a single sample in a study of blood T cell repertoires in COVID-19. Method: immunoSEQ multiplex PCR; TCRdb's copy keeps in-frame clones and lacks some. Of about 80,000 clones listed, 60% to 85% are singletons. Sequencing was carried out using peripheral blood. The origin of the receptors is a human donor in a cohort sampled during active COVID-19.

This clone came up a few times. V usage is TRBV6-5 and J usage is TRBJ1-6; 10 nucleotides agree with TRBD1. Losses at the gene ends were 6 bases for V and 10 bases for J; bases not matched to a gene: 6. The germline CDR1 and CDR2 sequences are MNHEY and SVGAGI. There are 14 residues in the CDR3. The DNA of the CDR3 is TGTGCCAGCAGACCGGGACAGGGGAGGTCACCCCTCCACTTT. Translating gives CASRPGQGRSPLHF.

The chain uses TRBV3-1 (or the pseudogene TRBV3-2) and TRBJ2-1, with TRBD2 matching over 7 bases. This CDR3 has 16 amino acids. In germline, CDR1 is LGHDT, CDR2 YNNKEL (reference sequence). V lost 0 bases and J lost 7; bases outside the gene matches: 9. CDR3 coding DNA: TGTGCCAGCAGCCAAGATTTTTGGGGAGGGTGGAATGAGCAGTTCTTC. It specifies CASSQDFWGGWNEQFF.

J is TRBJ2-3 and V is TRBV18, with 8 bases fitting TRBD2. V gave up 3 bases and J gave up 4 bases; unmatched junction bases: 9. Germline V gives CDR1 KGHSH, CDR2 LQKENI. The CDR3 totals 16 residues. This CDR3 is CASSPPTSVLSDTQYF. DNA for the CDR3: TGTGCCAGCTCACCCCCGACTAGCGTATTGTCAGATACGCAGTATTTT.

The chain links TRBV9 to TRBJ1-4, with a tentative D call TRBD1 (5 bases). V dropped 3 bases and J dropped 8 bases, with 17 bases sitting between them. Per germline, CDR1 SGDLS and CDR2 YYNGEE. This CDR3 region has 15 residues. DNA for the CDR3: TGTGCCAGCAGCGGAGGGGAGGGTGAGGGAGAAAAACTGTTTTTT. As protein: CASSGGEGEGEKLFF.

The V and J genes are TRBV24-1 and TRBJ2-5, with 12 positions matching TRBD2. Germline CDR1 KGHDR, CDR2 SFDVKD. The CDR3 has 19 amino acids. The junction had 19 bases not matched to a gene; V was cut back by 7 bases and J by 5 bases. CDR3 bases: TGTGCCACCAGCCCCTCCCCCCTAGCGGGGGGGCCCTGGCGGGAGACCCAGTACTTC. Its translation is CATSPSPLAGGPWRETQYF.

The V and J genes are TRBV5-1 and TRBJ2-3; 10 nucleotides align to TRBD2. Trimming cost V 0 bases and J 2 bases; bases outside gene matches: 6. This CDR3 spans 17 amino acids. Per the germline V gene, CDR1 is SGHRS and CDR2 is YFSETQ. The CDR3 nucleotides read TGCGCCAGCAGCTTGGAGGCTAGCGGGAGTCCCACAGATACGCAGTATTTT. This sequence encodes CASSLEASGSPTDTQYF.

The chain combines TRBV6-2 or TRBV6-3 with TRBJ1-5, with no clear D. The CDR3 is 16 residues long. Trimming took off 0 bases at V and 8 bases at J, with 17 bases between the two ends. Germline values: CDR1 MNHEY, CDR2 SVGEGT. The CDR3 spells CASSYSPPGSKEPQHF. The CDR3, as DNA: TGTGCCAGCAGTTACTCTCCCCCGGGGTCTAAGGAGCCCCAGCATTTT.

J is TRBJ2-5 and V is TRBV6-1; tentatively, D is TRBD2 (6 bases). Trimming removed 1 base from V and 5 bases from J, with 8 bases in between. Germline V lookup: CDR1 MNHNS, CDR2 SASEGT. The CDR3 loop spans 13 amino acids. Here the CDR3 DNA reads TGTGCCAGCAGTGAAGGCGGAGGGGAGACCCAGTACTTC. This codes for CASSEGGGETQYF.

The J gene is TRBJ2-2, the V gene TRBV28, with D maybe TRBD1 (6 bases). Trimming took off 10 bases at V and 6 bases at J, with 12 bases between the two ends. From germline, CDR1 is MDHEN and CDR2 SYDVKM. The CDR3 length is 12 residues. DNA of the CDR3: TGTGCCATACAGGGTAGAGCCGGGGAGCTGTTTTTT. It codes for CAIQGRAGELFF.

The chain uses TRBV10-2 and TRBJ1-1; no clear D. The CDR3 contains 19 residues. The V gene's germline CDR1 is WSHSY and CDR2 SAAADI. The ends were cut back, 2 bases at V and 11 bases at J, with 33 bases in the middle. This CDR3 is CASSEGASAKTLAARMAFF. CDR3 DNA sequence: TGCGCCAGCAGTGAGGGAGCCTCGGCCAAGACTCTGGCAGCAAGAATGGCTTTCTTT.

The CDR3 region has the DNA TGTGCCAGTAGTGGTAATCTTATGGTAGAGCCCCAGCATTTT. As protein: CASSGNLMVEPQHF. J is TRBJ1-5 and V is TRBV19, with no clear D. The V gene lost 5 bases and the J gene lost 8 bases, with 16 bases spanning the gap. Germline loops: CDR1 LNHDA, CDR2 SQIVND (reference sequence). The CDR3 runs 14 residues. Drawing the rest from reference TRBV19 and TRBJ1-5, the complete variable domain is DGGITQSPKYLFRKEGQNVTLSCEQNLNHDAMYWYRQDPGQGLRLIYYSQIVNDFQKGDIAEGYSVSREKKESFPLTVTSAQKNPTAFYLCASSGNLMVEPQHFGDGTRLSIL.

This clone was found a few times. The V gene is TRBV7-2, the J gene TRBJ2-3, with D unclear. The CDR3 consists of 14 residues. CDR1 SGHTA and CDR2 FQGNSA come from the germline V gene. V was trimmed by 5 bases and J by 0 bases, leaving 9 bases between them. In DNA form, the CDR3 reads TGTGCCAGCAGCCCCTGGCTTAGCACAGATACGCAGTATTTT. This encodes CASSPWLSTDTQYF.

This clone was seen only once. CDR3 nucleotide sequence: TGTGCCAGCAGCTTCACAGGGGGCGACCTCGCTAACTATGGCTACACCTTC. It is translated as CASSFTGGDLANYGYTF. This chain links TRBV11-2 with TRBJ1-2, with TRBD1 matching over 9 bases. Trimming at V came to 3 bases and at J to 0 bases, leaving 8 bases not matched to a gene. The germline CDR1 and CDR2 sequences are SGHAT and FQNNGV. The CDR3 contains 17 residues. The whole variable domain, remainder taken from reference TRBV11-2 and TRBJ1-2, is EAGVAQSPRYKIIEKRQSVAFWCNPISGHATLYWYQQILGQGPKLLIQFQNNGVVDDSQLPKDRFSAERLKGVDSTLKIQPAKLEDSAVYLCASSFTGGDLANYGYTFGSGTRLTVV.

This rearrangement joins TRBV7-9 to TRBJ2-3, with TRBD1 matching over 8 bases. The germline gives CDR1 SEHNR, CDR2 FQNEAQ (reference sequence). The CDR3 is 17 residues long. With V trimmed by 5 bases and J by 4 bases, 14 bases remained unmatched. For the CDR3, the DNA is TGTGCCAGCAGCCCCCGAACAGGGGGGACATGGGCAGATACGCAGTATTTT. It translates to CASSPRTGGTWADTQYF.

This chain connects TRBV7-9 to TRBJ2-7; TRBD2 matches at 8 bases. Germline loops: CDR1 SEHNR, CDR2 FQNEAQ (reference sequence). This CDR3 has 17 amino acids. After removal of 4 bases from V and 2 bases from J, the junction contained 13 bases not matched to a gene. CDR3 protein: CASSSTRGGTSPYEQYF. DNA for the CDR3: TGTGCCAGCAGCTCCACCCGGGGGGGCACTAGCCCCTACGAGCAGTACTTC.

The V gene is TRBV4-3, the J gene TRBJ1-6, with 7 nucleotides matching TRBD1. Germline values: CDR1 LGHNA, CDR2 YSLEER. The CDR3 runs to 17 residues. The V and J ends lost 1 base and 4 bases, in that order; junction bases with no gene match: 7. CDR3 DNA: TGCGCCAGCAGCCAAGTAGTCAGGGGGGATTATAATTCACCCCTCCACTTT. Residues: CASSQVVRGDYNSPLHF.

By share, this clone ranks as large (0.1 to 1%). The rearrangement joins TRBV18 to TRBJ2-7; tentatively, D is TRBD2 (5 bases). V lost 5 bases, J lost 3 bases, and 8 bases lay in between. The germline V gene has CDR1 KGHSH and CDR2 LQKENI. There are 12 residues in the CDR3. CDR3 sequence: CASSSEGYEQYF. CDR3 in DNA: TGTGCCAGCTCATCCGAGGGCTACGAGCAGTACTTC.

The V and J genes are TRBV5-6 and TRBJ1-2; no clear D. Germline CDR1 reads SGHDT; CDR2 reads YYEEEE. The CDR3 totals 13 residues. V lost 3 bases, J lost 8 bases, and 14 bases lay in between. CDR3 residues: CASSSGRGGGYTF. CDR3 in DNA: TGTGCCAGCAGCTCCGGGAGAGGAGGGGGCTACACCTTC.

The CDR3: CASSVNNEQFF. As DNA, the CDR3 is TGCGCCAGCAGTGTAAACAATGAGCAGTTCTTC. The chain links TRBV10-2 to TRBJ2-1; D not resolved. The CDR3 consists of 11 residues. V shed 4 bases and J shed 5 bases, with 3 bases lying between them. Germline loops: CDR1 WSHSY, CDR2 SAAADI.

This clone is a singleton in its sample. V and J are TRBV28 and TRBJ2-2; 12 bases are a match to TRBD1. The CDR3 length is 15 residues. From germline, CDR1 is MDHEN and CDR2 SYDVKM. The V and J ends lost 6 bases and 6 bases, in that order; junction bases with no gene match: 5. CDR3: CASRRDRGQSGELFF. CDR3 in DNA: TGTGCCAGCAGACGGGACAGGGGGCAATCCGGGGAGCTGTTTTTT.